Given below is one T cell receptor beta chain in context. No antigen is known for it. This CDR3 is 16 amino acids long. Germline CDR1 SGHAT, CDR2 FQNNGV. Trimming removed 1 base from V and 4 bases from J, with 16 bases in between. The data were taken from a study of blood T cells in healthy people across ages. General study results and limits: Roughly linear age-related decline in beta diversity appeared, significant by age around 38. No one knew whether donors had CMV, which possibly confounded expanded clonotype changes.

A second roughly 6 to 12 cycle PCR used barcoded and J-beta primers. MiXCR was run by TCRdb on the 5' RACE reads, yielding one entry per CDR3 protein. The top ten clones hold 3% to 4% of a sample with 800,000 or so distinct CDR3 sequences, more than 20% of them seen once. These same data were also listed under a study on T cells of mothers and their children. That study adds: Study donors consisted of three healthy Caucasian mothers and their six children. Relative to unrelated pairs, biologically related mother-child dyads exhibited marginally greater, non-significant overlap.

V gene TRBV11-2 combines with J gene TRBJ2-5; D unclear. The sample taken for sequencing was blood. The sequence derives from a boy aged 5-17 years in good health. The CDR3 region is CASSLVGRSSGETQYF. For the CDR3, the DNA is TGTGCCAGCAGCTTAGTTGGTCGATCTAGTGGAGAGACCCAGTACTTC. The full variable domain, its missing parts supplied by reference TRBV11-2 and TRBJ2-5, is EAGVAQSPRYKIIEKRQSVAFWCNPISGHATLYWYQQILGQGPKLLIQFQNNGVVDDSQLPKDRFSAERLKGVDSTLKIQPAKLEDSAVYLCASSLVGRSSGETQYFGPGTRLLVL.